Below, 10 T cell receptor beta chains from the same sample are listed, as sequenced in a study of cytomegalovirus exposure and HLA in healthy donors. The PCR ran on 60 Vbeta and 13 Jbeta primers. Measured with immunoSEQ multiplex PCR; TCRdb has only the in-frame clones, and not every one. This table holds 150,000 to 180,000 clones, 70% to 80% found once. Specimen: PBMCs. The source is a man younger than 45 in good health and CMV-seropositive.

The V gene is TRBV5-6, the J gene TRBJ2-1; TRBD1 matches at 8 bases. After removal of 4 bases from V and 6 bases from J, the junction contained 3 bases not matched to a gene. Germline CDR1 is SGHDT and CDR2 is YYEEEE. This CDR3 has 13 amino acids. CDR3 in amino acids: CASSGQGLNEQFF. CDR3 nucleotides: TGTGCCAGCAGCGGACAGGGCCTCAATGAGCAGTTCTTC.

This sequence joins TRBV18 and TRBJ2-7; 8 nucleotides agree with TRBD2. Germline assignment: CDR1 KGHSH and CDR2 LQKENI. The J segment lost 2 bases and the V segment lost 3 bases, leaving 9 bases of the junction unmatched. The CDR3 runs to 16 residues. CDR3 sequence: CASSPPTSGPAYEQYF. The CDR3 nucleotides read TGTGCCAGCTCACCCCCTACTAGCGGACCGGCCTACGAGCAGTACTTC.

The rearrangement joins TRBV14 to TRBJ2-5; D is unresolved. Trimming removed 0 bases at V and 7 bases at J, with 18 bases between. CDR1 SGHDN and CDR2 FVKESK come from the germline V gene. This CDR3 contains 16 residues. The DNA of the CDR3 is TGTGCCAGCAGCCAAGATGTAGAACCTACCGCGTGGACCCAGTACTTC. Translation: CASSQDVEPTAWTQYF.

V usage is TRBV5-1 and J usage is TRBJ2-1; D is perhaps TRBD2 (7 bases). The CDR3 is 16 residues long. The germline V gene has CDR1 SGHRS and CDR2 YFSETQ. The V and J ends lost 4 bases and 8 bases respectively, with 22 bases between them. The CDR3 nucleotides read TGCGCCAGCAGCCCGGTTGGGGGGGGGCGAGGTCATGAGCAGTTCTTC. Protein sequence: CASSPVGGGRGHEQFF.

The chain has TRBV10-3 and TRBJ2-7; TRBD2 matches 8 bases. Trimming removed 5 bases from V and 4 bases from J; junction bases left unmatched: 10. Germline V lookup: CDR1 ENHRY, CDR2 SYGVKD. There are 15 residues in the CDR3. CDR3 in DNA: TGTGCCATCAGTCCCTTGGAGCGGGAGTCTTACGAGCAGTACTTC. Residues: CAISPLERESYEQYF.

This chain joins TRBV7-9 and TRBJ2-7, with D maybe TRBD1 (8 bases). The CDR3 extends over 13 amino acids. CDR1 SEHNR and CDR2 FQNEAQ come from the germline V gene (reference sequence). Trimming cost V 5 bases and J 5 bases, with 13 bases left between them. In DNA, the CDR3 is TGTGCCAGCAGCCGTACAGGGGGGGACGAGCAGTACTTC. Its protein is CASSRTGGDEQYF.

This chain uses TRBV10-1 with TRBJ2-3, with 14 bases identical to TRBD2. The germline gives CDR1 WNHNN, CDR2 SYGVQD (reference sequence). The V segment lost 6 bases and the J segment 3 bases; nucleotides outside the gene matches: 5. The CDR3 is made up of 16 amino acids. The CDR3 nucleotides read TGCGCCAGCAGCCGGGGACTAGCGGGAGCTACAGATACGCAGTATTTT. This gives the protein CASSRGLAGATDTQYF.

This chain uses TRBV16 with TRBJ2-2; 7 bases fit TRBD2. The germline gives CDR1 KGHSY, CDR2 FQNENV. The CDR3 extends over 16 amino acids. After removal of 5 bases from V and 0 bases from J, the junction contained 6 bases not matched to a gene. The CDR3: CASSMAGVANTGELFF. DNA of the CDR3: TGTGCCAGCAGCATGGCGGGGGTGGCGAACACCGGGGAGCTGTTTTTT.

Notes on this clone: The junction differs from germline at one of its ends, possibly a read error. The chain couples TRBV7-9 to TRBJ1-1; TRBD1 matches at 11 bases. CDR1 and CDR2 from the germline V gene are SEHNR and FQNEAQ (reference sequence). This CDR3 contains 17 residues. The CDR3 DNA reads as TGTTCCAGCAGCTCCACGGAGCCGGGACAGGGGGACACTGAAGCTTTCTTT. Translation: CSSSSTEPGQGDTEAFF.

This sequence joins TRBV29-1 and TRBJ1-4; D gene unclear. CDR1 and CDR2 from the germline V gene are SQVTM and ANQGSEA. Trimming left V 0 bases short and J 5 bases short, with 7 bases between. The CDR3 is 13 amino acids. The chain's CDR3 is CSVEESRNEKLFF. The CDR3 DNA is TGCAGCGTTGAAGAATCCAGAAATGAAAAACTGTTTTTT. The full variable domain, in which reference TRBV29-1 and TRBJ1-4 provide the parts outside the CDR3, is SAVISQKPSRDICQRGTSLTIQCQVDSQVTMMFWYRQQPGQSLTLIATANQGSEATYESGFVIDKFPISRPNLTFSTLTVSNMSPEDSSIYLCSVEESRNEKLFFGSGTQLSVL.